This TCR beta chain was identified in a study of blood T cell repertoires in COVID-19. Across the whole study: The United States, Italy and Spain provided the acute and convalescent COVID-19 samples. Sources were T cells, B-cell-depleted T cells, or PBMCs; the material itself was cDNA or gDNA.

Original data processing: The authors estimated nucleated cell counts from reference gene primer amplification. Profiled with immunoSEQ multiplex PCR; TCRdb holds only in-frame clones, not every one. That table supplies the V and J calls and clone size; D and trimming were determined from the DNA. This table has about 130,000 clones, 75% to 85% appearing once. Trimming took off 3 bases at V and 6 bases at J, with 12 bases between the two ends. This CDR3 has 13 amino acids. Germline V gene lookup returns CDR1 SGHTA and CDR2 FQGNSA. The Seattle patients joined while their infection was active and were tracked longitudinally afterward. This clone was observed a handful of times.

The sample was peripheral blood. The V call is TRBV7-2, the J call TRBJ2-7; D possibly corresponds to TRBD1 (6 bases). The clonotype was recovered from a woman in her seventies with COVID-19, enrolled during active disease. The CDR3 reads CASSLGQASEQYF. The CDR3 nucleotides read TGTGCCAGCAGCTTGGGACAAGCCTCCGAGCAGTACTTC.